A single sample is the source of the 32 T cell receptor beta chains below, sequenced in a study of blood T cell repertoires in COVID-19. Generated by immunoSEQ multiplex PCR, the TCRdb table keeps only in-frame clones and is missing some. The sample lists roughly 260,000 clones; 88% were seen once. The sequencing input was peripheral blood. These receptors originate from a man aged 55 to 69 who had recovered from COVID-19.

The V call is TRBV9, the J call TRBJ1-3; possible D gene TRBD1, 5 bases. CDR3 length: 13 residues. Trimming cost V 2 bases and J 3 bases, with 6 bases left between them. The germline V gene has CDR1 SGDLS and CDR2 YYNGEE. In nucleotides, the CDR3 is TGTGCCAGCAGCGTGGGGGGTGGAAACACCATATATTTT. It is translated as CASSVGGGNTIYF.

J is TRBJ1-1 and V is TRBV5-1; D gene unclear. The CDR3 spans 14 residues. Germline CDR1 SGHRS, CDR2 YFSETQ. Trimming shortened V by 0 bases and J by 3 bases, and 9 bases separated the two germline ends. CDR3 loop: CASSLVQEDTEAFF. The DNA of the CDR3 is TGCGCCAGCAGCTTGGTTCAGGAGGACACTGAAGCTTTCTTT.

V usage is TRBV7-3 and J usage is TRBJ2-1; maybe TRBD2 (6 bases). V lost 3 bases and J lost 10, with 16 bases in between. In germline, CDR1 is SGHTA, CDR2 FQGTGA. The CDR3 extends over 14 amino acids. CDR3 in DNA: TGTGCCAGCAGCTTCGCGGGTCCGGGACTCGAGCAGTTCTTC. Its translation: CASSFAGPGLEQFF.

This chain uses TRBV18 with TRBJ1-5; D call uncertain. The CDR3 runs to 15 residues. Germline CDR1 is KGHSH and CDR2 is LQKENI. The V gene lost 3 bases and the J gene lost 7 bases, with 16 bases spanning the gap. CDR3 region: CASSPLTMVGQPQHF. The DNA for the CDR3 is TGTGCCAGCTCACCCCTGACTATGGTAGGGCAGCCCCAGCATTTT.

This chain links TRBV5-1 with TRBJ1-6, with D perhaps matching TRBD1 (6 bases). The CDR3 has 14 residues. CDR1 is SGHRS, CDR2 YFSETQ, per germline. V gave up 2 bases and J gave up 10 bases, with 13 bases separating them. The CDR3 region has the DNA TGCGCCAGCAGCTTTAAACAGGGTAGCTCACCCCTCCACTTT. Its protein is CASSFKQGSSPLHF.

Here the CDR3 reads CASSLRTGTNTGELFF. DNA for the CDR3: TGTGCCAGCAGCTTAAGGACAGGGACGAACACCGGGGAGCTGTTTTTT. The chain links TRBV7-2 to TRBJ2-2; 8 nucleotides align to TRBD1. J gave up 0 bases and V 2 bases, and 2 bases lay outside the gene matches. The germline V gene has CDR1 SGHTA and CDR2 FQGNSA. CDR3 length equals 16 residues. Filled out from reference TRBV7-2 and TRBJ2-2, the complete variable domain reads GAGVSQSPSNKVTEKGKDVELRCDPISGHTALYWYRQSLGQGLEFLIYFQGNSAPDKSGLPSDRFSAERTGGSVSTLTIQRTQQEDSAVYLCASSLRTGTNTGELFFGEGSRLTVL.

The chain has TRBV5-1 and TRBJ2-2; D is possibly TRBD1 (5 bases). With 4 bases removed from V and 0 bases from J, the gap between germline ends came to 7 bases. The CDR3 is made up of 14 amino acids. Per the germline V gene, CDR1 is SGHRS and CDR2 is YFSETQ. The DNA of the CDR3 is TGCGCCAGCAGCCTCAGGGCGAACACCGGGGAGCTGTTTTTT. This sequence encodes CASSLRANTGELFF.

The rearrangement uses TRBV7-6 and TRBJ2-3, with 7 nucleotides matching TRBD2. In germline, CDR1 is SGHVS, CDR2 FNYEAQ. V lost 4 bases to trimming and J lost 0 bases; unmatched junction nucleotides: 13. The CDR3 totals 18 residues. The DNA for the CDR3 is TGTGCCAGCAGCTCACCCATGGGCGGGGGTGCTAGCACAGATACGCAGTATTTT. This sequence encodes CASSSPMGGGASTDTQYF.

The CDR3 spells CASSDSRNTEAFF. CDR3 coding DNA: TGTGCCAGCTCAGACAGCAGGAACACTGAAGCTTTCTTT. The chain has TRBV18 and TRBJ1-1; D possibly corresponds to TRBD1 (5 bases). CDR3 length equals 13 residues. Germline loops: CDR1 KGHSH, CDR2 LQKENI. The ends were cut back, 5 bases at V and 1 base at J, with 8 bases in the middle.

This sequence joins TRBV5-1 and TRBJ2-5; 11 positions agree with TRBD2. The CDR3 runs to 14 residues. Germline V gives CDR1 SGHRS, CDR2 YFSETQ. Trimming took 7 bases from V and 2 from J; bases not matched to a gene: 4. CDR3: CASSRLAGQETQYF. DNA of the CDR3: TGCGCCAGCTCTAGACTAGCGGGGCAAGAGACCCAGTACTTC.

At least ten counts were recorded for this clone. The chain carries TRBV29-1 and TRBJ2-1, with 8 bases lining up with TRBD2. The CDR3 extends over 17 amino acids. From germline, CDR1 is SQVTM and CDR2 ANQGSEA. Losses at the gene ends were 1 base for V and 1 base for J; bases not matched to a gene: 9. Written as DNA, the CDR3 is TGCAGCGTTGAAGGGGCATTACTAGCGGAATCCTACAATGAGCAGTTCTTC. This encodes CSVEGALLAESYNEQFF.

V is TRBV19 and J is TRBJ2-3; 12 nucleotides align to TRBD2. V was pared by 5 bases and J by 5 bases, with 8 bases of the junction left unmatched. Germline lookup yields CDR1 LNHDA and CDR2 SQIVND (reference sequence). The CDR3 spans 16 residues. The CDR3 region is CASSPPSGGALDTQYF. The CDR3 bases are TGTGCCAGTAGTCCCCCTAGCGGGGGGGCCTTAGATACGCAGTATTTT.

This chain joins TRBV6-6 and TRBJ2-7, with TRBD2 identical over 7 bases. Germline CDR1 reads MNHNY; CDR2 reads SVGAGI (reference sequence). The CDR3 consists of 14 residues. The junction had 11 bases not matched to a gene; V was cut back by 6 bases and J by 6 bases. The DNA for the CDR3 is TGTGCCAGCAGCCCCCTCGCGGGGGAGGGCGAGCAGTACTTC. As protein: CASSPLAGEGEQYF.

This chain links TRBV18 with TRBJ2-7; TRBD1 might be the D (6 bases). CDR1 is KGHSH, CDR2 LQKENI, per germline. The CDR3 loop spans 14 amino acids. V was cut by 3 bases and J by 0 bases, with 9 bases left in between. The DNA of the CDR3 is TGTGCCAGCTCACCCGGGACAATCTCCTACGAGCAGTACTTC. Translating gives CASSPGTISYEQYF.

This sequence joins TRBV4-2 and TRBJ2-6; the match to TRBD1 covers 9 bases. The CDR3 consists of 16 residues. CDR1 and CDR2 (germline): LGHNA, YNFKEQ. The V segment lost 6 bases and the J segment 4 bases; nucleotides outside the gene matches: 7. CDR3 coding DNA: TGTGCCAGCAGGCAAACAGGGGGCTCCGGGGCCAACGTCCTGACTTTC. It translates to CASRQTGGSGANVLTF.

This clone occurred once. The chain has TRBV7-3 and TRBJ2-1; D may be TRBD2 (5 bases). The germline gives CDR1 SGHTA, CDR2 FQGTGA. Trimming took 2 bases from V and 6 from J, leaving 8 bases between them. This CDR3 region has 13 residues. In DNA, the CDR3 is TGTGCCAGCAGCTTAGGAGGCAGCAATGAGCAGTTCTTC. Translating gives CASSLGGSNEQFF.

The chain recombines TRBV7-2 with TRBJ2-4, with a tentative D call TRBD2 (5 bases). There are 14 residues in the CDR3. Trimming removed 1 base at V and 2 bases at J, with 6 bases between. Germline V gene data show CDR1 as SGHTA and CDR2 as FQGNSA. The DNA of the CDR3 is TGTGCCAGCAGCTTAGGACTACCCAAAAACATTCAGTACTTC. This translates into CASSLGLPKNIQYF. Filled out from reference TRBV7-2 and TRBJ2-4, the complete variable domain reads GAGVSQSPSNKVTEKGKDVELRCDPISGHTALYWYRQSLGQGLEFLIYFQGNSAPDKSGLPSDRFSAERTGGSVSTLTIQRTQQEDSAVYLCASSLGLPKNIQYFGAGTRLSVL.

The chain uses TRBV27 and TRBJ2-1; possible D gene TRBD2, 5 bases. V gave up 0 bases and J gave up 10 bases, with 7 bases separating them. Germline V gene data show CDR1 as MNHEY and CDR2 as SMNVEV (reference sequence). The CDR3 sequence is 12 residues long. CDR3 DNA sequence: TGTGCCAGCAGTTTATCGGGGAGAGAGCAGTTCTTC. Its protein is CASSLSGREQFF.

The genes are TRBV14 and TRBJ2-1; TRBD2 matches 14 bases. Germline V gene lookup returns CDR1 SGHDN and CDR2 FVKESK. CDR3 length: 16 residues. V shed 5 bases and J 6 bases; nucleotides not matched to a gene: 6. The CDR3 region has the DNA TGTGCCAGCAGCTACCTCGGGACTAGCGGGGGCAATGAGCAGTTCTTC. It yields the protein CASSYLGTSGGNEQFF.

V usage is TRBV18 and J usage is TRBJ2-7; 9 bases align to TRBD2. With V trimmed by 0 bases and J by 0 bases, 3 bases remained unmatched. The CDR3 has 16 amino acids. In germline, CDR1 is KGHSH, CDR2 LQKENI. The CDR3 nucleotides are TGTGCCAGCTCACCACCCCTAGCGGGGAACTCCTACGAGCAGTACTTC. Residues: CASSPPLAGNSYEQYF.

CDR3 loop: CASSLGRGYSNQPQHF. The CDR3 DNA is TGTGCCAGCAGTTTAGGCAGGGGATATAGCAATCAGCCCCAGCATTTT. The chain recombines TRBV27 with TRBJ1-5, with D possibly TRBD1 on 6 matching bases. The V gene lost 2 bases and the J gene lost 0 bases, with 11 bases spanning the gap. This CDR3 region has 16 residues. The germline V gene has CDR1 MNHEY and CDR2 SMNVEV (reference sequence).

The rearrangement uses TRBV15 and TRBJ1-5; 9 nucleotides align to TRBD1. V was clipped by 8 bases and J by 6 bases; unmatched bases: 8. CDR1 LNHNV and CDR2 YYDKDF come from the germline V gene (reference sequence). CDR3 size: 14 residues. The DNA of the CDR3 is TGTGCCACCGCCCGGGACAGGGTCGGTCAGCCCCAGCATTTT. Translating it yields CATARDRVGQPQHF.

This clone was detected a few times. The chain combines TRBV30 with TRBJ1-4; perhaps TRBD1 as D (5 bases). V lost 0 bases and J lost 10, with 15 bases in between. This CDR3 comprises 14 residues. Germline-derived CDR1 and CDR2 are GTSNPN and SVGIG (reference sequence). CDR3 loop: CAWSVSTPGRKLFF. In nucleotides, the CDR3 is TGTGCCTGGAGTGTCTCAACCCCAGGGCGAAAACTGTTTTTT.

V is TRBV30 and J is TRBJ1-4; D unclear. V gave up 0 bases and J gave up 6 bases, with 5 bases separating them. Germline V gives CDR1 GTSNPN, CDR2 SVGIG (reference sequence). The CDR3 spans 12 residues. The CDR3 DNA reads as TGTGCCTGGAGTGTACGGGATGAAAAACTGTTTTTT. It is translated as CAWSVRDEKLFF.

The chain couples TRBV9 to TRBJ1-2; TRBD1 agrees at 7 bases. J lost 7 bases, V lost 4 bases, and 7 bases had no gene match. This CDR3 spans 13 amino acids. Germline CDR1 SGDLS, CDR2 YYNGEE. As DNA, the CDR3 is TGTGCCAGCAGCCACGGGACAGTTCCTGGCTACACCTTC. This codes for CASSHGTVPGYTF.

The rearrangement joins TRBV6-2 or TRBV6-3 to TRBJ1-3; 11 bases line up with TRBD1. With V trimmed by 5 bases and J by 0 bases, 6 bases remained unmatched. Per germline, CDR1 MNHEY and CDR2 SVGEGT. This CDR3 has 17 residues. The CDR3 DNA is TGTGCCAGCAGTGACCGGGACAGGGGGACCTCTGGAAACACCATATATTTT. Translating gives CASSDRDRGTSGNTIYF.

The chain uses TRBV7-2 and TRBJ2-7; weak D call: TRBD1 (7 bases). V shed 5 bases and J shed 4 bases, with 27 bases lying between them. This CDR3 has 18 amino acids. The V gene's germline CDR1 is SGHTA and CDR2 FQGNSA. In DNA form, the CDR3 reads TGTGCCAGCAGCCCGGGAGCGTGGGACCAGACAGGGTGGTACGAGCAGTACTTC. Its translation: CASSPGAWDQTGWYEQYF.

CDR3 protein: CASSLQGTTYEQYF. The CDR3 bases are TGTGCCAGCAGCCTCCAGGGGACCACCTACGAGCAGTACTTC. The chain uses TRBV9 and TRBJ2-7; weak D call: TRBD1 (6 bases). Trimming left V 4 bases short and J 2 bases short, with 13 bases between. The germline V gene has CDR1 SGDLS and CDR2 YYNGEE. The CDR3 contains 14 residues. The full variable domain, completed using reference TRBV9 and TRBJ2-7, is DSGVTQTPKHLITATGQRVTLRCSPRSGDLSVYWYQQSLDQGLQFLIQYYNGEERAKGNILERFSAQQFPDLHSELNLSSLELGDSALYFCASSLQGTTYEQYFGPGTRLTVT.

V is TRBV27 and J is TRBJ2-7; 7 nucleotides match TRBD1. Looked up from germline, CDR1 is MNHEY and CDR2 is SMNVEV (reference sequence). The CDR3 loop spans 18 amino acids. With V trimmed by 4 bases and J by 4 bases, 19 bases remained unmatched. The chain's CDR3 is CASSSIGLNPGQRYEQYF. Written as DNA, the CDR3 is TGTGCCAGCAGTTCGATAGGCCTCAATCCGGGACAGAGGTACGAGCAGTACTTC.

This clone was seen only once. The V and J genes are TRBV7-9 and TRBJ1-5, with 12 bases matching TRBD1. There are 19 residues in the CDR3. Germline loops: CDR1 SEHNR, CDR2 FQNEAQ (reference sequence). After removal of 4 bases from V and 0 bases from J, the junction contained 10 bases not matched to a gene. The CDR3 nucleotides read TGTGCCAGCAGCTGGTTTTTAGGGACAGGGGGCTATAGCAATCAGCCCCAGCATTTT. Translation gives CASSWFLGTGGYSNQPQHF.

The gene calls are TRBV11-2 and TRBJ2-3; 9 bases are a match to TRBD2. Germline V gene data show CDR1 as SGHAT and CDR2 as FQNNGV. The CDR3 is made up of 14 amino acids. V dropped 1 base and J dropped 10; count of bases not matched to a gene: 6. The CDR3 here is CASSLGPSGEAQYF. CDR3 bases: TGTGCCAGCAGCTTAGGCCCTAGCGGGGAGGCGCAGTATTTT.

This sequence joins TRBV18 and TRBJ1-5, with D unclear. Trimming cost V 1 base and J 0 bases, with 13 bases left between them. The germline V gene encodes CDR1 KGHSH and CDR2 LQKENI. This CDR3 has 17 amino acids. The CDR3 DNA reads TGTGCCAGCTCACCACTCTCCGGGGAGAATAGCAATCAGCCCCAGCATTTT. Translated: CASSPLSGENSNQPQHF.